This T cell receptor beta chain is from a study of cytomegalovirus exposure and HLA in healthy donors. Study observations and caveats: A later analysis linked more than 15,000 TCR beta sequences to HLA alleles at 0.05 false discovery rate. The availability of immune exposure information extended only to CMV serostatus.

A remark on this clone: The antigen remains unidentified.

This CDR3 is built from 15 residues. Trimming removed 2 bases at V and 2 bases at J, with 10 bases between. Germline loops: CDR1 MRHNA, CDR2 SNTAGT. PCR primers comprised 60 Vbeta and 13 Jbeta primers. Sequencing was performed with immunoSEQ multiplex PCR; in TCRdb, only in-frame clones are kept and a portion is missing. The listing records about 40,000 clones. Input material: PBMCs. This clonotype was obtained from a woman in her 30s in good health and CMV-seronegative. The chain employs TRBV6-4 and TRBJ2-1; the D gene is possibly TRBD2 (5 bases). Written as DNA, the CDR3 is TGTGCCAGCAGTGACAGGGTCGGGACCTACAATGAGCAGTTCTTC. It codes for CASSDRVGTYNEQFF.